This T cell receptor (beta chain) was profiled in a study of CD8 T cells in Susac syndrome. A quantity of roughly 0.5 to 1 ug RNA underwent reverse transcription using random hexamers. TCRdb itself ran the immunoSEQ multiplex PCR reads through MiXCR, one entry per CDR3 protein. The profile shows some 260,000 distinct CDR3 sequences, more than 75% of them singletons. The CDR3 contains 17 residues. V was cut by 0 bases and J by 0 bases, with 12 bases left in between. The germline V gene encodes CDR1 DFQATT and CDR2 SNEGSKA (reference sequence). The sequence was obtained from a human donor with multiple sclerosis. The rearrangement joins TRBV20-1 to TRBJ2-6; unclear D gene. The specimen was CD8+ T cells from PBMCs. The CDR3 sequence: CSARDPLDGSGANVLTF. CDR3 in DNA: TGCAGTGCTAGAGACCCGTTGGATGGCTCTGGGGCCAACGTCCTGACTTTC.